This T cell receptor (beta chain) stems from a study of blood T cell repertoires in COVID-19. On the study more broadly: PBMCs, B-cell-depleted T cells, or T cells were the source of the cDNA or gDNA that made up the material.

Trimming pared 6 bases from V and 3 bases from J, leaving 19 bases between. The CDR3 extends over 16 amino acids. CDR1 and CDR2 from the germline V gene are MDHEN and SYDVKM. Original data processing: Scientists estimated how many nucleated cells there were by amplifying reference gene primers. Generated by immunoSEQ multiplex PCR, the TCRdb table keeps only in-frame clones and is missing some. V and J calls and clone size are those listed in that table; D and trimming were worked out from the DNA. The sample includes some 130,000 clones, over 75% of them seen just once. The V and J genes are TRBV28 and TRBJ2-3, with D possibly matching TRBD1 (6 bases). The sequenced sample was peripheral blood. The source of this sequence is a man between 65 and 79 years old with active COVID-19. The CDR3 nucleotides read TGTGCCAGCAGAGCTCAGGGGACCCAGGGGACAGATACGCAGTATTTT. Protein sequence: CASRAQGTQGTDTQYF.